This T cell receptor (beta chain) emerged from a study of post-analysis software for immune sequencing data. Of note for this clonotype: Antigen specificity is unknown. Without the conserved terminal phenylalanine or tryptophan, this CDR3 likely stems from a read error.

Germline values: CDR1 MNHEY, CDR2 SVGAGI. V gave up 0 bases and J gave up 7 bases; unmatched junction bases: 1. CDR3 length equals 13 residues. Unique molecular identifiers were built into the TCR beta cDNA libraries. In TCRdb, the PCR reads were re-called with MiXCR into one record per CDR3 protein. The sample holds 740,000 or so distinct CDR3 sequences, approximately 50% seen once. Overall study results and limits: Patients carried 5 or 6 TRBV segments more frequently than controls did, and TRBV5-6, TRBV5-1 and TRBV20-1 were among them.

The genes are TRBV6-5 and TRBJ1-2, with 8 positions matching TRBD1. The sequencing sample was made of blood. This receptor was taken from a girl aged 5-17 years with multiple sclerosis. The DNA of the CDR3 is TGTGCCAGCAGTTACTCCACAGGGGGTGGCTACACCTAC. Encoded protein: CASSYSTGGGYTY.